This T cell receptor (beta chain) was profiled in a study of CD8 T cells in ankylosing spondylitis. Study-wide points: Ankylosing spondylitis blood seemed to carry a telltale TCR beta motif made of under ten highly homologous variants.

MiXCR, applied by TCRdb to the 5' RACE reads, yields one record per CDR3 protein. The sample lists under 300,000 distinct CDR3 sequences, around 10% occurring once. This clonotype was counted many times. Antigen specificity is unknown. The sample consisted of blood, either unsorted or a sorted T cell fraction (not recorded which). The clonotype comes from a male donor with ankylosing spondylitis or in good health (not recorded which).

CDR3 protein: CASSPRGTSGSYEQYF. The CDR3 DNA reads as TGTGCCAGCAGCCCCCGAGGGACTAGCGGCTCCTACGAGCAGTACTTC. The chain carries TRBV9 and TRBJ2-7, with 11 bases lining up with TRBD2. V trimming: 4 bases; J trimming: 0 bases; junction bases outside the gene matches: 6. This CDR3 region has 16 residues. CDR1 is SGDLS and CDR2 is YYNGEE in the germline V gene.